This T cell receptor beta chain emerged from a study of cytomegalovirus exposure and HLA in healthy donors. Turning to the study itself: A data release that came early held 80 million or so unique TCRs from HLA-typed donors.

PCR primers comprised 60 Vbeta and 13 Jbeta primers. Assay used: immunoSEQ multiplex PCR; TCRdb lists only in-frame clones, some missing. The sample records 100,000 to 150,000 clones, around 81% being singletons. This clone was counted a single time. Its antigen is still unknown. Broader study findings: Many donors shared some public TCRs, even though most TCR sequences were rare. TCR beta V segments were, for the most part, productive about 87% or about 30% of the time in an earlier analysis.

Trimming stripped 1 base from V and 5 bases from J, with 19 bases between. In germline, CDR1 is SGHTS, CDR2 YDEGEE. The CDR3 loop spans 17 amino acids. V and J are TRBV5-8 and TRBJ1-5, with TRBD1 as a possible D gene (6 bases). The sequence was obtained from a woman aged 40 to 50 in good health and CMV-seronegative. The sequencing input was PBMCs. In DNA, the CDR3 is TGTGCCAGCAGCTTGTACAAACGGACAGACATGTATCAGCCCCAGCATTTT. Residues: CASSLYKRTDMYQPQHF.